The 31 T cell receptor beta chains listed next were all sequenced from one sample in a study of beta chain features in type 1 diabetes. The isolated RNA, all of it, was reverse transcribed, so expressed TCRB transcripts were what got sequenced. Libraries were prepared by immunoSEQ multiplex PCR; TCRdb keeps only in-frame clonotypes and omits some of them. The sample contains about 350,000 clones, about 20% of which appear only once. What was sequenced was naive CD4+ T cells from blood. The receptors were gathered from a woman aged 18-29 years in good health.

This clone was detected only once. The chain joins TRBV7-2 to TRBJ1-5; D gene ambiguous. CDR3 size: 15 residues. The germline gives CDR1 SGHTA, CDR2 FQGNSA. Trimming pared 1 base from V and 1 base from J, leaving 8 bases between. In DNA, the CDR3 is TGTGCCAGCAGCTTAGGGGCGGGAAGCAATCAGCCCCAGCATTTT. Protein product: CASSLGAGSNQPQHF.

A word on this clone: This specimen includes other DNA sequences encoding the same CDR3. The chain has TRBV5-1 and TRBJ2-7; D ambiguous. Trimming removed 0 bases from V and 0 bases from J, with 7 bases in between. Germline CDR1 reads SGHRS; CDR2 reads YFSETQ. This CDR3 is 14 amino acids long. CDR3 nucleotide sequence: TGCGCCAGCAGCTTGGCAGGCAGCTCCTACGAGCAGTACTTC. Translated, it gives CASSLAGSSYEQYF. Drawing the rest from reference TRBV5-1 and TRBJ2-7, the complete variable domain is KAGVTQTPRYLIKTRGQQVTLSCSPISGHRSVSWYQQTPGQGLQFLFEYFSETQRNKGNFPGRFSGRQFSNSRSEMNVSTLELGDSALYLCASSLAGSSYEQYFGPGTRLTVT.

This clone has more than one count but fewer than ten. The chain is built from TRBV5-6 and TRBJ1-2; D not certain. Germline V gene data show CDR1 as SGHDT and CDR2 as YYEEEE. Between the trimmed V and J ends, which lost 0 bases and 7 bases, there was a span of 7 bases. The CDR3 covers 12 residues. The CDR3 sequence is CASSLVASGYTF. CDR3 bases: TGTGCCAGCAGCTTGGTGGCCAGTGGCTACACCTTC.

This clone has more than one count but fewer than ten. The chain couples TRBV7-8 to TRBJ2-3; D possibly corresponds to TRBD2 (5 bases). The V and J ends lost 8 bases and 4 bases respectively, with 22 bases between them. Germline V gene data show CDR1 as SGHVS and CDR2 as FQNEAQ. This CDR3 region has 16 residues. The CDR3, as DNA: TGTGCCAGCTCGTCAGGAGAGGGCAGTGGGTCAGATACGCAGTATTTT. This translates into CASSSGEGSGSDTQYF.

The chain couples TRBV9 to TRBJ1-1; possibly TRBD1 for D (6 bases). Trimming stripped 3 bases from V and 1 base from J, with 13 bases between. Germline-derived CDR1 and CDR2 are SGDLS and YYNGEE. The CDR3 spans 15 residues. CDR3 sequence: CASSEGVNSNTEAFF. The CDR3 DNA reads as TGTGCCAGCAGCGAGGGGGTAAACTCGAACACTGAAGCTTTCTTT.

The chain uses TRBV19 and TRBJ1-1, with TRBD1 matching 7 bases. The CDR3 covers 12 residues. In germline, CDR1 is LNHDA, CDR2 SQIVND (reference sequence). V dropped 3 bases and J dropped 7; count of bases not matched to a gene: 2. The CDR3 sequence: CASSIRDSEAFF. The CDR3 DNA reads TGTGCCAGTAGTATCCGGGACAGTGAAGCTTTCTTT.

The rearrangement links TRBV28 to TRBJ2-7, with 7 bases identical to TRBD2. This CDR3 is built from 15 residues. The ends lost 6 bases at V and 6 bases at J; junction bases unmatched: 14. Per the germline V gene, CDR1 is MDHEN and CDR2 is SYDVKM. CDR3 sequence reads: CASSTSGRVAGEQYF. DNA of the CDR3: TGTGCCAGCAGCACCAGTGGGAGGGTGGCAGGCGAGCAGTACTTC.

V gene TRBV19 combines with J gene TRBJ1-1; D is ambiguous. The CDR3 consists of 14 residues. V dropped 3 bases and J dropped 0 bases, with 8 bases sitting between them. The germline V gene has CDR1 LNHDA and CDR2 SQIVND (reference sequence). CDR3 amino acids: CASSIELMNTEAFF. CDR3 sequence (DNA): TGTGCCAGTAGTATTGAGCTCATGAACACTGAAGCTTTCTTT.

The chain employs TRBV7-8 and TRBJ2-3; 8 bases align to TRBD2. With V trimmed by 5 bases and J by 1 base, 5 bases remained unmatched. Germline V lookup: CDR1 SGHVS, CDR2 FQNEAQ. The CDR3 has 15 amino acids. CDR3 nucleotides: TGTGCCAGCAGCCCCCCTAGCGGGCGCACAGATACGCAGTATTTT. This gives the protein CASSPPSGRTDTQYF.

This clone was detected only a few times. This sequence joins TRBV29-1 and TRBJ2-1, with 10 bases aligning to TRBD2. V trimming: 1 base; J trimming: 16 bases; junction bases outside the gene matches: 13. The CDR3 has 14 residues. CDR1 is SQVTM and CDR2 is ANQGSEA in the germline V gene. CDR3 region: CSVEVDASGRRVFF. DNA for the CDR3: TGCAGCGTTGAAGTAGATGCTAGCGGGAGAAGAGTATTCTTC.

This chain links TRBV13 with TRBJ1-1; D uncertain. Trimming took 3 bases from V and 5 from J, leaving 19 bases between them. This CDR3 spans 16 amino acids. Germline loops: CDR1 PRHDT, CDR2 FYEKMQ (reference sequence). In nucleotides, the CDR3 is TGTGCCAGCAGCTTCTTGGAGGGCCACGCAAGGACTGAAGCTTTCTTT. Protein: CASSFLEGHARTEAFF.

This clone was recorded a few times. The genes are TRBV7-2 and TRBJ2-3, with D possibly matching TRBD2 (5 bases). V was cut by 1 base and J by 5 bases, with 10 bases left in between. This CDR3 region has 14 residues. Germline V lookup: CDR1 SGHTA, CDR2 FQGNSA. CDR3 nucleotide sequence: TGTGCCAGCAGCTTAGGACTACTTGTAGATACGCAGTATTTT. Translated, it gives CASSLGLLVDTQYF.

This clone appeared a few times. The junction departs from germline at one end; a sequencing error may be responsible. The chain couples TRBV2 to TRBJ2-7; the D gene is possibly TRBD1 (6 bases). Germline CDR1 reads SNHLY; CDR2 reads FYNNEI. The CDR3 loop spans 14 amino acids. The CDR3 region is CASSSSVERQGHCF. DNA of the CDR3: TGTGCCAGCAGCTCCTCGGTAGAAAGGCAGGGGCATTGCTTC.

This clone has just a few counts. V and J are TRBV30 and TRBJ2-7, with 9 positions matching TRBD2. CDR1 is GTSNPN, CDR2 SVGIG, per germline (reference sequence). This CDR3 has 15 residues. The trim removed 0 bases at V and 4 bases at J, leaving 7 bases unmatched. This chain's CDR3 is CAWSVLRTSVYEQYF. Here the CDR3 DNA reads TGTGCCTGGAGTGTACTTCGGACTAGCGTTTACGAGCAGTACTTC.

The chain carries TRBV19 and TRBJ1-5; D might be TRBD1 (6 bases). The CDR3 runs to 13 residues. Germline loops: CDR1 LNHDA, CDR2 SQIVND (reference sequence). Trimming left V 3 bases short and J 4 bases short, with 7 bases between. DNA for the CDR3: TGTGCCAGTAGTATGCAGGGGAATCAGCCCCAGCATTTT. It is translated as CASSMQGNQPQHF. The full variable domain, with the rest looked up from reference TRBV19 and TRBJ1-5, is DGGITQSPKYLFRKEGQNVTLSCEQNLNHDAMYWYRQDPGQGLRLIYYSQIVNDFQKGDIAEGYSVSREKKESFPLTVTSAQKNPTAFYLCASSMQGNQPQHFGDGTRLSIL.

This chain joins TRBV5-1 and TRBJ2-3, with D maybe TRBD1 (6 bases). In germline, CDR1 is SGHRS, CDR2 YFSETQ. CDR3 length: 14 residues. Trimming pared 0 bases from V and 4 bases from J, leaving 9 bases between. The CDR3 sequence: CASSLGQASDTQYF. The CDR3 coding sequence is TGCGCCAGCAGCTTGGGACAGGCTTCAGATACGCAGTATTTT.

The chain links TRBV29-1 to TRBJ2-1; 10 nucleotides match TRBD1. This CDR3 comprises 15 residues. From germline, CDR1 is SQVTM and CDR2 ANQGSEA. Unmatched junction bases numbered 7, after V lost 3 bases and J lost 5 bases. CDR3 DNA: TGCAGCGTTGAGGGAAGGGACAGGGGAAACAATGAGCAGTTCTTC. Translation: CSVEGRDRGNNEQFF.

The chain couples TRBV5-1 to TRBJ1-1; 7 positions match TRBD1. Germline V lookup: CDR1 SGHRS, CDR2 YFSETQ. The length of the CDR3 is 14 residues. J was trimmed by 1 base and V by 2 bases; bases with no gene match: 2. Here the CDR3 reads CASSFGDRNTEAFF. The CDR3 region has the DNA TGCGCCAGCAGCTTCGGGGACAGGAACACTGAAGCTTTCTTT.

This clone has only a few counts. The chain combines TRBV29-1 with TRBJ2-1, with D possibly TRBD2 on 5 matching bases. CDR1 and CDR2 from the germline V gene are SQVTM and ANQGSEA. This CDR3 comprises 12 residues. The V end lost 5 bases, the J end lost 5 bases, and 10 bases lay between the germline ends. The CDR3 protein is CSVKTGDNEQFF. The CDR3 nucleotides read TGCAGCGTTAAAACCGGGGACAATGAGCAGTTCTTC.

Only a few counts were recorded for this clone. The genes are TRBV29-1 and TRBJ2-3; 9 bases fit TRBD2. Germline V CDR1 and CDR2: SQVTM, ANQGSEA. V shed 7 bases and J 2 bases; nucleotides not matched to a gene: 4. This CDR3 region has 13 residues. For the CDR3, the DNA is TGCAGCGCATTAGCGGGGGTCACAGATACGCAGTATTTT. Residues: CSALAGVTDTQYF.

V and J are TRBV9 and TRBJ2-7; 14 nucleotides agree with TRBD2. J lost 4 bases, V lost 3 bases, and 12 bases had no gene match. This CDR3 region has 18 residues. Germline CDR1 is SGDLS and CDR2 is YYNGEE. The CDR3 spells CASSAGTSGRQNRYEQYF. The CDR3 DNA reads TGTGCCAGCAGCGCCGGGACTAGCGGGAGACAAAACCGTTACGAGCAGTACTTC.

This clone was detected a few times. The rearrangement uses TRBV29-1 and TRBJ2-2; no definite D call. CDR1 is SQVTM, CDR2 ANQGSEA, per germline. The V end lost 2 bases, the J end lost 8 bases, and 6 bases lay between the germline ends. CDR3 size: 11 residues. The CDR3, as DNA: TGCAGCGTTGAATCTAGGGGGGAGCTGTTTTTT. It is translated as CSVESRGELFF.

The CDR3 DNA reads TGCGCCAGCAGGAGGGACTCCAACACTGAAGCTTTCTTT. Encoded protein: CASRRDSNTEAFF. The chain has TRBV5-1 and TRBJ1-1; weak D call: TRBD1 (5 bases). The V end lost 5 bases, the J end lost 2 bases, and 10 bases lay between the germline ends. This CDR3 is 13 amino acids long. The germline V gene has CDR1 SGHRS and CDR2 YFSETQ.

The rearrangement joins TRBV18 to TRBJ2-7; 9 bases match TRBD1. V shed 1 base and J 2 bases; nucleotides not matched to a gene: 9. This CDR3 has 17 residues. Germline loops: CDR1 KGHSH, CDR2 LQKENI. CDR3 region: CASSPLKGQGETYEQYF. The CDR3 DNA follows: TGTGCCAGCTCACCACTGAAGGGACAGGGTGAAACCTACGAGCAGTACTTC.

The chain is built from TRBV7-9 and TRBJ2-1; maybe TRBD1 (6 bases). CDR1 is SEHNR and CDR2 is FQNEAQ in the germline V gene (reference sequence). V was cut by 7 bases and J by 7 bases, with 17 bases left in between. The CDR3 covers 14 residues. The CDR3, as DNA: TGTGCCAGCACCCCCGGGACACTCTATAATGAGCAGTTCTTC. This sequence encodes CASTPGTLYNEQFF.

The V and J genes are TRBV7-2 and TRBJ2-5; D might be TRBD2 (6 bases). In germline, CDR1 is SGHTA, CDR2 FQGNSA. V lost 3 bases, J lost 4 bases, and 12 bases lay in between. The CDR3 spans 14 residues. CDR3 in DNA: TGTGCCAGCAGCTTTACTAGCCACAGAGAGACCCAGTACTTC. It specifies CASSFTSHRETQYF. Drawing the rest from reference TRBV7-2 and TRBJ2-5, the complete variable domain is GAGVSQSPSNKVTEKGKDVELRCDPISGHTALYWYRQSLGQGLEFLIYFQGNSAPDKSGLPSDRFSAERTGGSVSTLTIQRTQQEDSAVYLCASSFTSHRETQYFGPGTRLLVL.

This clone was detected only a few times. The rearrangement joins TRBV18 to TRBJ2-7, with 10 bases lining up with TRBD2. J lost 7 bases, V lost 0 bases, and 6 bases had no gene match. Germline CDR1 and CDR2: KGHSH and LQKENI. This CDR3 has 15 residues. CDR3 amino acids: CASSPPSGRAGEQYF. DNA for the CDR3: TGTGCCAGCTCACCACCGAGCGGGAGGGCCGGAGAGCAGTACTTC.

This chain's CDR3 is CSGRDGSTDTQYF. CDR3 sequence (DNA): TGCAGCGGGAGGGACGGTTCCACAGATACGCAGTATTTT. The chain joins TRBV29-1 to TRBJ2-3; maybe TRBD2 (6 bases). The CDR3 sequence is 13 residues long. Per the germline V gene, CDR1 is SQVTM and CDR2 is ANQGSEA. V was trimmed by 7 bases and J by 2 bases, leaving 13 bases between them.

V is TRBV9 and J is TRBJ2-1; 15 nucleotides agree with TRBD2. Unmatched junction bases numbered 8, after V lost 4 bases and J lost 9 bases. This CDR3 comprises 16 residues. CDR1 and CDR2 from the germline V gene are SGDLS and YYNGEE. The CDR3 nucleotides read TGTGCCAGCAGCCCAGGGACTAGCGGGAGGTGGGGTGAGCAGTTCTTC. It encodes CASSPGTSGRWGEQFF. The variable domain in full, with the rest retrieved from reference TRBV9 and TRBJ2-1, is DSGVTQTPKHLITATGQRVTLRCSPRSGDLSVYWYQQSLDQGLQFLIQYYNGEERAKGNILERFSAQQFPDLHSELNLSSLELGDSALYFCASSPGTSGRWGEQFFGPGTRLTVL.

The gene calls are TRBV7-9 and TRBJ1-1; D gene uncertain. The CDR3 covers 14 residues. V lost 1 base, J lost 7 bases, and 13 bases lay in between. Per germline, CDR1 SEHNR and CDR2 FQNEAQ (reference sequence). CDR3 sequence reads: CASSLVSGSDEAFF. Here the CDR3 DNA reads TGTGCCAGCAGCTTAGTGTCGGGTTCCGATGAAGCTTTCTTT.

This clone has a handful of counts. This chain joins TRBV30 and TRBJ2-3; 9 bases agree with TRBD1. The V gene end was trimmed by 2 bases and the J gene end by 3 bases; junction bases not matched to a gene: 6. Germline CDR1 and CDR2: GTSNPN and SVGIG (reference sequence). The CDR3 consists of 15 residues. The CDR3 region has the DNA TGTGCCTGGAGTCCCTGGGACAGGGCAACAGATACGCAGTATTTT. Protein sequence: CAWSPWDRATDTQYF.